The rows below give T cell receptor beta chains drawn from one sample of a study of response to subunit inactivated influenza vaccine. TCRdb analysed the RT-PCR reads with MiXCR anew, one entry per CDR3 protein. The table lists 450,000 to 600,000 distinct CDR3 sequences, 16% of them singletons. The source was CD4+ T cells sorted from PBMCs, collected around 25 months after vaccination. The receptors originated from a man aged 50 to 69 who received an inactivated influenza vaccine. Both conserved end residues are part of each CDR3. A D gene is named only where the DNA matches it firmly. The size entry is marked missing in some rows and otherwise reads once, few, many or a size class.

D	V	J	size	DNA	CDR3
NA	TRBV25-1	TRBJ2-7	NA	TGTGCCAGCAGTAGTGGGACGGCGCAGTACTTC	CASSSGTAQYF
NA	TRBV5-1	TRBJ1-3	few	TGCGCCAGCAGCTTGGAGGCAGGAACTGGAAACACCATATATTTT	CASSLEAGTGNTIYF
NA	TRBV5-1	TRBJ2-6	few	TGCGCCAGCAGCTTGGGAGCAAACTCTGGGGCCAACGTCCTGACTTTC	CASSLGANSGANVLTF
NA	TRBV20-1	TRBJ2-7	NA	TGCAGTGCTAGAGCACAAGACAGCTATTCTGCCTTC	CSARAQDSYSAF
TRBD2	TRBV20-1	TRBJ2-1	NA	TGCAGTGCCTCCCCGGCTGGCGGGAGGGCCGGGAATGAGCAGTTCTTC	CSASPAGGRAGNEQFF
TRBD1	TRBV9	TRBJ2-7	NA	TGTGCCAGCAGCGTAGAGGGGGCTGACGAGCAGTACTTC	CASSVEGADEQYF
TRBD1	TRBV5-4	TRBJ2-2	NA	TGTGCCAGCAGCTTGTTTGGGACAGGGAGCCGGGAGCTGTTTTTT	CASSLFGTGSRELFF
TRBD1	TRBV5-4	TRBJ2-5	few	TGTGCCAGCAGCTTAAACCAGGGGGTACAAGAGACCCAGTACTTC	CASSLNQGVQETQYF
TRBD1	TRBV12-3/TRBV12-4	TRBJ1-5	NA	TGTGCCAGCAGTAGGGACAGGGGGACTCAGCCCCAGCATTTT	CASSRDRGTQPQHF
TRBD1	TRBV10-3	TRBJ2-5	NA	TGTGCCATCAGTGAGTCACGAGGACAGGGCCAAGAGACCCAGTACTTC	CAISESRGQGQETQYF
NA	TRBV7-2	TRBJ2-3	NA	TGTGCCAGCAGCCGGACTGGAACGCGGGATACGCAGTATTTT	CASSRTGTRDTQYF
NA	TRBV7-9	TRBJ2-7	NA	TGTGCCAGCAGCCGGACAGATTTCTACGAGCAGTACTTC	CASSRTDFYEQYF
NA	TRBV20-1	TRBJ2-5	NA	TGCAGTGCTAGTCGTGGGGCTAAGGAGACCCAGTACTTC	CSASRGAKETQYF
NA	TRBV7-6	TRBJ2-3	NA	TGTGCCAGCAGCCAGACCGCCGAACGTGACGATACGCAGTATTTT	CASSQTAERDDTQYF
NA	TRBV4-1	TRBJ1-1	few	TGCGCCAGCAGCCTCCCCCGGGTTAGAACTGAAGCTTTCTTT	CASSLPRVRTEAFF
NA	TRBV5-4	TRBJ1-6	NA	TGTGCCAGCAGCTTGAGGCAGGGACATTCACCCCTCCACTTT	CASSLRQGHSPLHF
TRBD1	TRBV27	TRBJ1-2	many	TGTGCCAGCAGTCCCATCGGACAGGGGGTGATTCGAGGCTACACCTTC	CASSPIGQGVIRGYTF
TRBD1	TRBV10-3	TRBJ2-3	many	TGTGCCACCTTTCACAGGGGTAGTACAGATACGCAGTATTTT	CATFHRGSTDTQYF
TRBD1	TRBV5-1	TRBJ2-3	NA	TGCGCCAGCATACAGGGGGCGAATTTCCACACAGATACGCAGTATTTT	CASIQGANFHTDTQYF
NA	TRBV6-2/TRBV6-3	TRBJ2-7	NA	TGTGCCAGCAGGGGTACGAAGGCTAAAGACTACGAGCAGTACTTC	CASRGTKAKDYEQYF
NA	TRBV7-9	TRBJ2-1	NA	TGTGCCAGCAGCGGGTGGGACACCTCCTACAATGAGCAGTTCTTC	CASSGWDTSYNEQFF
NA	TRBV7-2	TRBJ2-7	few	TGTGCCAGCAGCTTAACTCCACACGACACGTACGAGCAGTACTTC	CASSLTPHDTYEQYF
NA	TRBV5-1	TRBJ2-7	few	TGCGCCAGCAGCTTGGGACAGGACTTTTCCTACGAGCAGTACTTC	CASSLGQDFSYEQYF
TRBD1	TRBV6-2/TRBV6-3	TRBJ2-1	NA	TGTGCCAGCAGAAAGACAGGGGGCTACAATGAGCAGTTCTTC	CASRKTGGYNEQFF
NA	TRBV12-3/TRBV12-4	TRBJ2-3	NA	TGTGCCACTAGTTCGGGCCCCGGGGGGCCCCTGACTTTT	CATSSGPGGPLTF
TRBD1	TRBV12-3/TRBV12-4	TRBJ1-5	many	TGTGCCAGCAGTCCCCGACAGGGGATCAATCAGCCCCAGCATTTT	CASSPRQGINQPQHF
NA	TRBV10-3	TRBJ2-3	many	TGTGCCACTAGGAGCCTAAGCACAGATACGCAGTATTTT	CATRSLSTDTQYF
NA	TRBV5-5	TRBJ1-3	few	TGTGCCAGCAGCCCCACGGGCCTGATAAACACCATATATTTT	CASSPTGLINTIYF
TRBD1	TRBV24-1	TRBJ2-3	many	TGTGCCACCAGTGATTTGAAGGGGGCAGCAGATACGCAGTATTTT	CATSDLKGAADTQYF
NA	TRBV3-1	TRBJ1-4	NA	TGTGCCAGCAGCCAAGGGAGAGCAACTAATGAAAAACTGTTTTTT	CASSQGRATNEKLFF
NA	TRBV2	TRBJ1-2	NA	TGTGCCAGCAGTGAAGGGAGACACAACTATGGCTACACCTTC	CASSEGRHNYGYTF
TRBD2	TRBV6-1	TRBJ2-2	NA	TGTGCCAGCAGCCCCGCCCGCACTAGCGGGATCACCGGGGAGCTGTTTTTT	CASSPARTSGITGELFF
TRBD1	TRBV3-1	TRBJ2-7	few	TGTGCCAGCAGCCAACGGACAGGGAACTACGAGCAGTACTTC	CASSQRTGNYEQYF
NA	TRBV7-9	TRBJ2-1	NA	TGTGCCAGCAGCTTAGTAGAAAAAGCTGAGCAGTTCTTC	CASSLVEKAEQFF
NA	TRBV20-1	TRBJ2-4	NA	TGCAGTGCCCCCGTAGGGCGATTATACTTC	CSAPVGRLYF
NA	TRBV20-1	TRBJ1-6	few	TGCAGTGCTAGACTGGGGGTGGATTCACCCCTCCACTTT	CSARLGVDSPLHF
TRBD2	TRBV20-1	TRBJ2-3	NA	TGCAGTGCTTGGGGACTAGCGGGAGGGACCACAGATACGCAGTATTTT	CSAWGLAGGTTDTQYF
NA	TRBV11-2	TRBJ2-4	NA	TGTGCCAGCAGCTTACGGTTTTTTGGCGGGGACGCCAAAAACATTCAGTACTTC	CASSLRFFGGDAKNIQYF
NA	TRBV7-9	TRBJ1-1	NA	TGTGCCAGCGCTTATAGGATCAACACTGAAGCTTTCTTT	CASAYRINTEAFF
NA	TRBV29-1	TRBJ2-5	few	TGCAGCGTTGTATTTCGACTATTAGAGACCCAGTACTTC	CSVVFRLLETQYF
NA	TRBV11-2	TRBJ2-3	few	TGTGCCAGCAGCTTAGATCGGGCGCCCGGAGATACGCAGTATTTT	CASSLDRAPGDTQYF
TRBD2	TRBV20-1	TRBJ2-1	NA	TGCAGTGCTAGACAATTAGCGGGACCGATCAATGAGCAGTTCTTC	CSARQLAGPINEQFF
TRBD2	TRBV11-2	TRBJ2-3	few	TGTGCCAGCAGCGGGGGACTAGCGCGCTACCCAACCACAGATACGCAGTATTTT	CASSGGLARYPTTDTQYF